This entry is about one T cell receptor (beta chain). Antigen unknown. Looked up from germline, CDR1 is MDHEN and CDR2 is SYDVKM. This CDR3 has 14 residues. V gave up 7 bases and J gave up 3 bases; unmatched junction bases: 5. This specimen belongs to a study of tumor-infiltrating lymphocytes in primary liver carcinoma. At the level of the study: Every sample contained roughly 3.65 to 8 million productive TCRbeta reads, and these numbers were similar from one tissue type to another. Findings and caveats of the study: Merely about 8-25% of top clones occurred in all five tumor regions.

cDNA specific to TCR beta was made from about 550 ng of total RNA, with a constant-region primer employed for priming. TCR beta libraries came from three nested multiplex PCR rounds using slightly modified ARM-PCR. Amplification in the first two PCR rounds was performed using TRBV1-TRBV30 forward primers and a C-beta reverse primer for around 9 cycles each. TCRdb called the multiplex PCR reads again in MiXCR, with one record for every CDR3 protein. The sample records roughly 57,000 distinct CDR3 sequences, 71% being singletons. Co-extracting RNA and DNA was done with 20-30 mg of unsorted bulk tissue as input. Over 75% of the cells were viable tumor cells in every tumor sample.

Sequenced material: liver tumor tissue from sampling region 2. Subset described: tumor region T2, inferior pole. The chain recombines TRBV28 with TRBJ2-7; 11 bases fit TRBD2. This sequence originates from a man aged 40-55 years with primary liver carcinoma and hepatitis B virus infection. The CDR3 here is CASNEGTSGYEQYF. The CDR3 bases are TGTGCCAGCAATGAGGGGACTAGCGGCTACGAGCAGTACTTC.